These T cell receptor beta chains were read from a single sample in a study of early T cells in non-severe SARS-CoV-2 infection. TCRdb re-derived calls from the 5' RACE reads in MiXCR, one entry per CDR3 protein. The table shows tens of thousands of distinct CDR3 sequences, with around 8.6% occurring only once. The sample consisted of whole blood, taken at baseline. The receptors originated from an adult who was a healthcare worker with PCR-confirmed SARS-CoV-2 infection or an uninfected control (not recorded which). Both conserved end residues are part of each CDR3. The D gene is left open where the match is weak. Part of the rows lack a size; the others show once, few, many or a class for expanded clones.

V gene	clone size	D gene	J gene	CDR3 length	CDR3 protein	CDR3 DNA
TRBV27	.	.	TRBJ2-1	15	CASSLVRQAYNEQFF	TGTGCCAGCAGTTTAGTAAGGCAGGCCTACAATGAGCAGTTCTTC
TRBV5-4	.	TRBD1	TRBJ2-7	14	CASGPDRNVYEQYF	TGTGCCAGCGGTCCGGACAGGAACGTTTACGAGCAGTACTTC
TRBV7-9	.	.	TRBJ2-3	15	CASSPTGSRGDTQYF	TGTGCCAGCAGTCCCACCGGGAGCCGAGGAGATACGCAGTATTTT
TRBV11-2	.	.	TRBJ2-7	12	CASSIRPDEQYF	TGTGCCAGCAGCATCCGTCCGGACGAGCAGTACTTC
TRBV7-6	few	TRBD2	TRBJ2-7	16	CASSTEGLALGGEQYF	TGTGCCAGCAGCACCGAGGGACTAGCCTTAGGAGGGGAGCAGTACTTC
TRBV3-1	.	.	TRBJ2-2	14	CASRFGDSAGELFF	TGTGCCAGCAGGTTTGGGGATTCTGCCGGGGAGCTGTTTTTT
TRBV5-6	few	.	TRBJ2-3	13	CASSLAQADTQYF	TGTGCCAGCAGCTTGGCCCAGGCAGATACGCAGTATTTT
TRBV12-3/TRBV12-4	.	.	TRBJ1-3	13	CASSFPLRNTIYF	TGTGCCAGCAGTTTCCCGCTGCGAAACACCATATATTTT
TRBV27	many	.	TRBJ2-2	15	CASSTRDSHTGELFF	TGTGCCAGCAGTACCAGGGACTCTCACACCGGGGAGCTGTTTTTT
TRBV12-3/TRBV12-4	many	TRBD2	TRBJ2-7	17	CASSLVPLAGAQYEQYF	TGTGCCAGCAGTTTAGTCCCCCTAGCGGGGGCTCAGTACGAGCAGTACTTC
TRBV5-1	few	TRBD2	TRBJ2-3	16	CASSLGPLAGADTQYF	TGCGCCAGCAGCTTGGGCCCACTAGCGGGGGCAGATACGCAGTATTTT
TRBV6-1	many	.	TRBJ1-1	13	CASKTGPNTEAFF	TGTGCCAGCAAAACCGGGCCGAACACTGAAGCTTTCTTT
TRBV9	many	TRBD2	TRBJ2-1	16	CASSSRLAGLYNEQFF	TGTGCCAGCAGCTCGAGATTAGCGGGACTCTACAATGAGCAGTTCTTC
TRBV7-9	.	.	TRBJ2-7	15	CASSLAGGQFYEQYF	TGTGCCAGCAGCTTAGCGGGAGGTCAGTTTTACGAGCAGTACTTC
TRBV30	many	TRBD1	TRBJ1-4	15	CAWSQQGRGFGKLFF	TGTGCCTGGAGTCAACAGGGGAGAGGCTTTGGAAAACTGTTTTTT
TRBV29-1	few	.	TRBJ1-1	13	CSVEDTGNTEAFF	TGCAGCGTTGAGGACACCGGGAACACTGAAGCTTTCTTT
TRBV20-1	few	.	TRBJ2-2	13	CSARRTNTGELFF	TGCAGTGCTAGAAGGACCAACACCGGGGAGCTGTTTTTT
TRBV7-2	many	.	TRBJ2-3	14	CASSSYLSTDTQYF	TGTGCCAGCAGCTCCTACCTTAGCACAGATACGCAGTATTTT
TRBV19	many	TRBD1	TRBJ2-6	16	CATRDRTGRGANVLTF	TGTGCCACCCGCGATCGGACAGGGCGTGGGGCCAACGTCCTGACTTTC
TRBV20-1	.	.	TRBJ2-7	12	CSASPEYYEQYF	TGCAGTGCCTCCCCGGAATACTACGAGCAGTACTTC
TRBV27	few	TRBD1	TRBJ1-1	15	CASSLTGQGLGEAFF	TGTGCCAGCAGTCTGACAGGACAGGGTTTGGGTGAAGCTTTCTTT
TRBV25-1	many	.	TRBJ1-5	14	CASRPDSTNQPQHF	TGTGCCAGCAGGCCGGACTCCACCAATCAGCCCCAGCATTTT
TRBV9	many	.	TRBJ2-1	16	CASSTWGLSSYNEQFF	TGTGCCAGCAGCACGTGGGGTCTTAGCTCCTACAATGAGCAGTTCTTC
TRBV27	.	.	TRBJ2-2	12	CASSLGGGELFF	TGTGCCAGCAGTTTGGGCGGCGGGGAGCTGTTTTTT
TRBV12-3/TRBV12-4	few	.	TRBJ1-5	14	CASSHRVGNQPQHF	TGTGCCAGCAGCCACAGGGTTGGCAATCAGCCCCAGCATTTT
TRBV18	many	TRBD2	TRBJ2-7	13	CASSQAGTAEQYF	TGTGCCAGCTCACAAGCGGGGACCGCCGAGCAGTACTTC
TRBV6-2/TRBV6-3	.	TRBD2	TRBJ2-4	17	CASSSAQLAGLYHIQYF	TGTGCCAGCAGTTCCGCCCAACTAGCGGGGTTATATCACATTCAGTACTTC
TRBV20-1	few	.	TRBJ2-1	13	CSAPGVSYNEQFF	TGCAGTGCTCCGGGGGTTTCCTACAATGAGCAGTTCTTC
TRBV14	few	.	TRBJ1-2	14	CASSAGASNYGYTF	TGTGCCAGTTCCGCGGGCGCTTCTAACTATGGCTACACCTTC
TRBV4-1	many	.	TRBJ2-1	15	CASSQEGGLNNEQFF	TGCGCCAGCAGCCAAGAGGGCGGACTTAACAATGAGCAGTTCTTC
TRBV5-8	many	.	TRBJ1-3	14	CASSIGGTGNTIYF	TGTGCCAGCAGCATTGGGGGTACTGGAAACACCATATATTTT
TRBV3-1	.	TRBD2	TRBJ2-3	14	CASSRSGGTDTQYF	TGTGCCAGCAGCCGAAGCGGGGGAACAGATACGCAGTATTTT
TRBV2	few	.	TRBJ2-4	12	CASRRVGDIQYF	TGTGCCAGCCGAAGGGTTGGGGACATTCAGTACTTC
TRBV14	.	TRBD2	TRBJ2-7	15	CASALGRGRGYEQYF	TGTGCCAGCGCACTAGGGAGGGGTCGGGGATACGAGCAGTACTTC
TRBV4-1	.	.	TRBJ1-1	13	CASNGGKNTEAFF	TGCGCCAGCAACGGGGGAAAGAACACTGAAGCTTTCTTT
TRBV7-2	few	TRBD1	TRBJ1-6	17	CASSLASQGAMSSPLHF	TGTGCCAGCAGCTTAGCTAGCCAGGGGGCAATGAGTTCACCCCTCCACTTT
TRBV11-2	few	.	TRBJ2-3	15	CASSSWTEEGDTQYF	TGTGCCAGCAGCTCCTGGACAGAAGAGGGAGATACGCAGTATTTT
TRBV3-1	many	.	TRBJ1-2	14	CASSQGSRVYGYTF	TGTGCCAGCAGCCAAGGGAGTAGAGTTTATGGCTACACCTTC
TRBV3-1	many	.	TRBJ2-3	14	CASSQDRKVYTQYF	TGTGCCAGCAGCCAAGATAGGAAGGTTTATACGCAGTATTTT
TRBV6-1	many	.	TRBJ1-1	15	CASSEGHRLNTEAFF	TGTGCCAGCAGTGAAGGACACAGACTGAACACTGAAGCTTTCTTT
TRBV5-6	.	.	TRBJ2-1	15	CVSSLPGSSYNEQFF	TGTGTCAGCAGCTTGCCCGGCAGCTCCTACAATGAGCAGTTCTTC
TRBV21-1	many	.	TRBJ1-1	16	CASSKVREGANTEAFF	TGTGCCAGCAGCAAAGTACGGGAGGGGGCCAACACTGAAGCTTTCTTT